A selection of T cell receptor beta chains follows, all from one sample in a study of OX40 agonist ivuxolimab in advanced cancers. Assay: immunoSEQ multiplex PCR; the TCRdb copy retains only in-frame clones and omits some. The table has some 50,000 clones, approximately 83% seen once. This material consisted of CD4+ or CD8+ T cells sorted from blood, taken in a trial of the OX40 agonist ivuxolimab. Every receptor here comes from an adult with an advanced solid tumor such as melanoma, head and neck, liver or kidney cancer. Each CDR3 is given with its conserved first and last residue. Each record gives: D gene, J gene, clone size, V gene, CDR3 DNA, CDR3 protein. The D gene is left open where the match is weak. Size is omitted from some rows. Given values are once, few, many or a class for expanded clones.

>TRBD1|TRBJ1-1|.|TRBV19
TGTGCCAGCACCAGTCTGGGACAGACGAACACTGAAGCTTTCTTT
CASTSLGQTNTEAFF
>TRBD2|TRBJ2-3|.|TRBV6-5
TGTGCCAGCAGTTATAGGGACTACACAGATACGCAGTATTTT
CASSYRDYTDTQYF
>.|TRBJ1-5|few|TRBV4-1
TGCGCCAGCAGCCAAGAGGGGAGTGGGCGAGGGAGCAATCAGCCCCAGCATTTT
CASSQEGSGRGSNQPQHF
>TRBD2|TRBJ2-7|few|TRBV6-1
TGTGCCAGCAGTGAACGGACTAGCGGGAGGTACGAGCAGTACTTC
CASSERTSGRYEQYF
>.|TRBJ1-5|.|TRBV2
TGTGCCAGCACCAGAGGAGAGAATCAGCCCCAGCATTTT
CASTRGENQPQHF
>TRBD2|TRBJ2-7|.|TRBV6-7
TGTGCCAGCAGTCTAGCGGGAAACGAGCAGTACTTC
CASSLAGNEQYF
>.|TRBJ1-5|.|TRBV19
TGTGCCAGTAGTATAGATCGGTTTTCCGAATACGGGGGAAATCAGCCCCAGCATTTT
CASSIDRFSEYGGNQPQHF
>TRBD2|TRBJ2-4|.|TRBV19
TGTGCCAGTACCTCTAGCGGGATAGCCAAAAACATTCAGTACTTC
CASTSSGIAKNIQYF
>.|TRBJ2-1|.|TRBV10-2
TGCGCCAGCAGTGGGACTTTATACAGAGACAATGAGCAGTTCTTC
CASSGTLYRDNEQFF
>.|TRBJ1-3|.|TRBV5-1
TGCGCCAGCAGCTTGGCCATCACAGGGTCTGGAAACACCATATATTTT
CASSLAITGSGNTIYF
>.|TRBJ2-5|.|TRBV5-4
TGTGCCAGCAGCACCCAGGGTACGCCAAGAGAGACCCAGTACTTC
CASSTQGTPRETQYF
>.|TRBJ2-7|.|TRBV28
TGTGCCAGCATGCAGAATCTCTACGAGCAGTACTTC
CASMQNLYEQYF
>.|TRBJ1-4|once|TRBV9
TGTGCCAGCAGCGTAGCTGGGGGCGGGCATGAAAAACTGTTTTTT
CASSVAGGGHEKLFF
>.|TRBJ2-3|few|TRBV11-1
TGTGCCAGCAGCTTAGCGGCGACAGATACGCAGTATTTT
CASSLAATDTQYF
>.|TRBJ2-3|.|TRBV7-3
TGTGCCAGCAGCTTAGGGGCTAGCGACGCTGGTACGCAGTATTTT
CASSLGASDAGTQYF
>.|TRBJ1-1|.|TRBV4-1
TGCGCCAGCAGCCAACCCGGAATCAGGAACACTGAAGCTTTCTTT
CASSQPGIRNTEAFF
>.|TRBJ1-2|.|TRBV29-1
TGCAGCGTTGAAGGGGGGTACCCTAACTATGGCTACACCTTC
CSVEGGYPNYGYTF
>TRBD1|TRBJ1-1|.|TRBV18
TGTGCCAGCTCACCCCGGACAGGGGGCGCGTGGACTGAAGCTTTCTTT
CASSPRTGGAWTEAFF
>TRBD1|TRBJ2-1|.|TRBV2
TGTGCCAGCATAAAACAGGGGGTCAACAATGAGCAGTTCTTC
CASIKQGVNNEQFF
>.|TRBJ2-1|.|TRBV19
TGTGCCAGTAGTTTGGGGGTCGGGAATGAGCAGTTCTTC
CASSLGVGNEQFF
>.|TRBJ2-6|.|TRBV30
TGTGCCTGGAGTGTAGGTGTCTCTGGGGCCAACGTCCTGACTTTC
CAWSVGVSGANVLTF
>.|TRBJ1-4|.|TRBV4-1
TGCGCCAGCAGCCTCACAACCTTAAGGAGCGAAAAACTGTTTTTT
CASSLTTLRSEKLFF
>.|TRBJ2-5|.|TRBV5-1
TGCGCCAGCAGCTTGGGGCAGGACCTCGAGACCCAGTACTTC
CASSLGQDLETQYF
>TRBD1|TRBJ2-1|.|TRBV11-1
TGTGCCAGCAGCGCCGGGACAGGGGGCTACAATGAGCAGTTCTTC
CASSAGTGGYNEQFF
>.|TRBJ2-1|.|TRBV6-1
TGTGCCAGCAGTGCCGGGAGTGGCTCCTACAATGAGCAGTTCTTC
CASSAGSGSYNEQFF
>.|TRBJ1-5|.|TRBV6-5
TGTGCCAGCAGTTACCAACATGGGGTTCAGCCCCAGCATTTT
CASSYQHGVQPQHF
>.|TRBJ1-5|.|TRBV18
TGTGCCAGCTCACCACAGGGGGTTAGCAATCAGCCCCAGCATTTT
CASSPQGVSNQPQHF
>.|TRBJ2-2|.|TRBV27
TGTGCCAGCAGTCCGGATGGGAGATCGAACACCGGGGAGCTGTTTTTT
CASSPDGRSNTGELFF
>.|TRBJ1-3|.|TRBV6-6
TGTGCCAGCACGGGAAACACCATATATTTT
CASTGNTIYF
>TRBD2|TRBJ2-5|.|TRBV4-1
TGCGCCAGCAGCCAATTGGGACTAGGGTTTCCTAACTTC
CASSQLGLGFPNF
>.|TRBJ2-4|.|TRBV6-6
TGTGCCAGCAGTTACGGGAGGGGGCATGTAAACATTCAGTACTTC
CASSYGRGHVNIQYF
>.|TRBJ2-1|.|TRBV6-5
TGTGCCAGCAGTAAGGGACGGTACAATGAGCAGTTCTTC
CASSKGRYNEQFF
>.|TRBJ1-1|.|TRBV5-1
TGCGCCAGCAGCTTAAGGAACACTGAAGCTTTCTTT
CASSLRNTEAFF
>.|TRBJ1-5|medium-sized|TRBV28
TGTGCCAGCAGTCTCAGGGGTTATCAGCCCCAGCATTTT
CASSLRGYQPQHF
>.|TRBJ1-2|few|TRBV30
TGTGCCTGGAGTCCCGGGTTTCGGGGCTCATATGGCTACACCTTC
CAWSPGFRGSYGYTF
>.|TRBJ1-2|.|TRBV2
TGTGCCAGCAGAGAGACAGACTCTAGGGGCTACACCTTC
CASRETDSRGYTF
>TRBD1|TRBJ2-1|few|TRBV5-6
TGTGCCAGCAGCTTCTGGGACAGGAAAGGCAATGAGCAGTTCTTC
CASSFWDRKGNEQFF
>TRBD2|TRBJ2-3|.|TRBV4-1
TGCGCCAGCAGCCTAACTAGCGGCACAGATACGCAGTATTTT
CASSLTSGTDTQYF
>.|TRBJ1-1|.|TRBV2
TGTGCCAGCAGTGACCAGGGGAGTGGGAACACTGAAGCTTTCTTT
CASSDQGSGNTEAFF
>.|TRBJ2-3|.|TRBV5-6
TGTGCCAGCAGCTATAACGGGGACCGCACAGATACGCAGTATTTT
CASSYNGDRTDTQYF
>.|TRBJ1-1|.|TRBV4-1
TGCGCCAGCAGCCAAGATATTCCAGGATTTCGAAACACTGAAGCTTTCTTT
CASSQDIPGFRNTEAFF
>.|TRBJ1-4|.|TRBV5-1
TGCGCCAGCAAAGTTGCAACTAATGAAAAACTGTTTTTT
CASKVATNEKLFF
>.|TRBJ1-6|once|TRBV6-5
TGTGCCAGCAGTTACGAGGGGATTTCACCCCTCCACTTT
CASSYEGISPLHF
>TRBD1|TRBJ1-2|.|TRBV7-2
TGTGCCAGCAGCAAGGACAGGGTGTGGGGCTACACCTTC
CASSKDRVWGYTF
>.|TRBJ2-7|.|TRBV5-1
TGCGCCAGCAGCTTCGACAGAGCCTACGAGCAGTACTTC
CASSFDRAYEQYF
>TRBD2|TRBJ2-1|.|TRBV13
TGTGCCAGCAGCTTAGAAGCGGGACTCTACAATGAGCAGTTCTTC
CASSLEAGLYNEQFF
>.|TRBJ1-4|.|TRBV4-2
TGTGCCAGCAGCCAAGATTATTATGGCCCTGAAAAACTGTTTTTT
CASSQDYYGPEKLFF
>.|TRBJ1-1|.|TRBV7-2
TGTGCCAGCAGCTTAATAGGGGACACTGAAGCTTTCTTT
CASSLIGDTEAFF
>.|TRBJ2-5|.|TRBV11-2
TGTGCCAGCAGCTTGGGACCCGAAGAGACCCAGTACTTC
CASSLGPEETQYF
>.|TRBJ2-7|.|TRBV28
TGTGCCAGCAGTCCCCGCTTACAGCAGTACTTC
CASSPRLQQYF
>TRBD2|TRBJ2-7|.|TRBV6-5
TGTGCCAGCAGTTACGACGGGACTACATACGAGCAGTACTTC
CASSYDGTTYEQYF
>.|TRBJ1-5|.|TRBV27
TGTGCCAGCAGCCCGTCCGGCGGGGTAAATCAGCCCCAGCATTTT
CASSPSGGVNQPQHF
>TRBD1|TRBJ1-2|.|TRBV5-1
TGCGCCAGCAGCTCCGGGACAGCGTATGGCTACACCTTC
CASSSGTAYGYTF